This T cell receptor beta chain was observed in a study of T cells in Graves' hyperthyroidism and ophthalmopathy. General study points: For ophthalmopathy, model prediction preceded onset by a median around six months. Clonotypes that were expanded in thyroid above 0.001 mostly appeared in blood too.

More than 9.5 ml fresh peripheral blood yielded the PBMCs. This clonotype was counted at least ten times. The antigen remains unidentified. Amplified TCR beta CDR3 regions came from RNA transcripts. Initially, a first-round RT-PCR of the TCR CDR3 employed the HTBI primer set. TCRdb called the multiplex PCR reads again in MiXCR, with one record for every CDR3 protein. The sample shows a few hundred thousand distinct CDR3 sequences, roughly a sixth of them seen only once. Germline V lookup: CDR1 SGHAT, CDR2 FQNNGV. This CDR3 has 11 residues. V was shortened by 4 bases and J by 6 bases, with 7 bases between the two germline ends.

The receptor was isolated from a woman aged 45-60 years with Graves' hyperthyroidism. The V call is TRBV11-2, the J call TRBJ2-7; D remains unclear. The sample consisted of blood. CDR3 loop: CASSSPSEQYF. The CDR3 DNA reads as TGTGCCAGCAGCTCGCCCTCCGAGCAGTACTTC.